This T cell receptor (beta chain) stems from a study of blood T cell repertoires in COVID-19 (dated by TCRdb to 2018 to 2021). General notes on the study: Collaborator samples came from the United States, Italy and Spain and covered acute and convalescent phases of COVID-19. Samples were obtained from the ongoing ImmuneRACE study (first 160 participants) and from over 1,000 subjects provided by 6 global collaborators. HLA class I and class II types, where available, came from metadata supplied by the sample provider rather than from assay-based typing. The prospective study material was composed of cDNA or gDNA derived from T cells, B-cell-depleted T cells, or PBMCs. A freely available public database, intended as a resource for researchers studying the immune response to SARS-CoV-2, is where the repertoires were released. Nearly every sample came with metadata listing a de-identified subject ID, COVID-19 status, age in years and sex. Subjects who had been exposed to COVID-19, were actively infected with it, or had recovered from it provided the deeply sampled blood TCRbeta repertoires that made up the dataset. What the research found in general, with its limitations: The amount of clinical and demographic metadata varied by source and participant and was provided uncurated.

In the prospective study, participants were roughly 18 to 100 years old, resided in fewer than 25 geographic areas of the United States, and were enrolled through a virtual design. To assign participants to cohorts, the prospective study relied on clinical history that participants themselves reported in a screening survey and a study questionnaire. For ImmuneRACE Cohort 3, a participant was defined as recovered based on two consecutive negative NP/OP PCR tests, clearance by a healthcare professional, or resolution of symptoms. Mobile phlebotomists in the prospective study collected whole blood, serum and a nasopharyngeal or oropharyngeal swab from every participant. Over an approximately 2-month period, participants in the prospective study had the option of providing additional blood draws and questionnaires. Blood samples from the prospective study were shipped frozen or at room temperature prior to DNA extraction.

With regard to this clone: Its target antigen remains unknown. There are no base qualities to consult, and no much larger clone falls within one base.

V lost 0 bases and J lost 0 bases; the stretch between them is 15 bases long. The CDR3 covers 18 residues, taking in both the cysteine and the phenylalanine. Left in the record is the CDR3 DNA by itself, 54 bases read in frame from the first base. CDR1 and CDR2, per the germline V gene (reference sequence), are LGHDT and YNNKEL. TCRbeta CDR3 regions were amplified from genomic DNA by means of the immunoSEQ Assay, a bias-controlled multiplex PCR. The authors' pipeline ran thus. The number of nucleated cells in each sample was estimated from the amplification of reference gene primers within the assay. To quantify the absolute abundance of each unique TCRbeta CDR3 rearrangement, sequence reads were collapsed and filtered. For each sample, productive Simpson clonality was calculated as the square root of Simpson's diversity index over productive rearrangements. TCRdb re-hosts the immuneACCESS table, in-frame sequences only. Its copies lack some clones; in the studies checked, an unresolved V gene accounts for under half of them, and the cause for the rest is not known. That table gives V, J and clone size, and the DNA gave D and trimming. Here the sample has more than 400,000 clones; approximately 86% occur a single time. The ten largest clones take up under 0.75% of the sample.

Sample: PBMCs or T cells enriched from blood (not recorded which). The chain employs TRBV3-1 (or the pseudogene TRBV3-2) and TRBJ1-5; the D segment could be TRBD1, given 6 matching bases. This TCR was sampled from a woman between 18 and 29 years old who had recovered from COVID-19. Read as DNA, the sequence is TGTGCCAGCAGCCAAGAACCACAGGGCCAAGCTAGCAATCAGCCCCAGCATTTT. Its amino acids are CASSQEPQGQASNQPQHF.